The 14 T cell receptor beta chains listed next were all sequenced from one sample in a study of Ad26.COV2.S vaccination and SARS-CoV-2 variants. The treatment: around 19 received Ad26.COV2.S at low or high dose, single or two shots; about 5 received placebo; per-sample allocation not given. At day 63 after the first vaccine or placebo injection, samples were drawn. Generated by immunoSEQ multiplex PCR, the TCRdb table keeps only in-frame clones and is missing some. Found here are roughly 330,000 clones, 85% to 90% of them singletons; the top ten hold 5.5%. The starting material was peripheral blood, obtained in a trial of Ad26.COV2.S vaccine versus placebo. The source is a person between 18 and 65 years old who received the Ad26.COV2.S COVID-19 vaccine or a placebo.

A note on this clone: This sample also contains other DNA sequences that code for the same CDR3. The chain joins TRBV3-1 (or the pseudogene TRBV3-2) to TRBJ1-1; D gene ambiguous. Trimming took off 0 bases at V and 5 bases at J, with 10 bases between the two ends. Germline V gene sequence: CDR1 LGHDT, CDR2 YNNKEL (reference sequence). The CDR3 is made up of 14 amino acids. CDR3 residues: CASSQEQPGTEAFF. CDR3 bases: TGTGCCAGCAGCCAAGAACAGCCGGGGACTGAAGCTTTCTTT.

This chain connects TRBV4-3 to TRBJ2-3; D could derive from TRBD1 or TRBD2 (5 bases each). This CDR3 contains 17 residues. V lost 4 bases and J 0 bases, leaving 17 bases between the germline ends. Germline V lookup: CDR1 LGHNA, CDR2 YSLEER. The CDR3 loop is CASSRERGPASTDTQYF. The CDR3 DNA follows: TGCGCCAGCAGCCGGGAGAGGGGTCCCGCCAGCACAGATACGCAGTATTTT.

The chain employs TRBV12-5 and TRBJ2-1; TRBD2 aligns across 8 bases. CDR3 size: 15 residues. V lost 5 bases to trimming and J lost 9 bases; unmatched junction nucleotides: 12. The germline gives CDR1 LGHNT, CDR2 FRNRAP. The DNA for the CDR3 is TGTGCTAGTGGTCCTCCGGGACTAGGATTGGGTGAGCAGTTCTTC. Translation: CASGPPGLGLGEQFF.

CDR3 region: CASTLLRPTDTQYF. CDR3 nucleotide sequence: TGTGCCAGCACCCTACTCCGACCCACAGATACGCAGTATTTT. The chain combines TRBV28 with TRBJ2-3; D is uncertain. V shed 7 bases and J shed 2 bases, with 13 bases lying between them. Germline CDR1 MDHEN, CDR2 SYDVKM. This CDR3 is 14 amino acids long.

The chain joins TRBV27 to TRBJ2-2, with 9 positions matching TRBD2. With V trimmed by 3 bases and J by 4 bases, 6 bases remained unmatched. The germline gives CDR1 MNHEY, CDR2 SMNVEV (reference sequence). The length of the CDR3 is 16 residues. CDR3 DNA sequence: TGTGCCAGCAGTTTGGTAGCGGGAGAGGGCACCGGGGAGCTGTTTTTT. Its translation: CASSLVAGEGTGELFF.

V usage is TRBV4-1 and J usage is TRBJ1-1; 11 bases fit TRBD1. V lost 4 bases to trimming and J lost 0 bases; unmatched junction nucleotides: 4. Germline CDR1 MGHRA, CDR2 YSYEKL. The CDR3 contains 16 residues. The CDR3, as DNA: TGCGCCAGCAGCCCTATGGGACAGGGGGTGAACACTGAAGCTTTCTTT. Its translation: CASSPMGQGVNTEAFF.

The genes are TRBV4-2 and TRBJ2-5; D might be TRBD2 (6 bases). V gave up 2 bases and J gave up 0 bases, with 19 bases separating them. Germline lookup yields CDR1 LGHNA and CDR2 YNFKEQ. The CDR3 totals 18 residues. The CDR3 DNA follows: TGTGCCAGCAGCCAACTAACTAAGGGACTGAGGTACCAAGAGACCCAGTACTTC. Encoded protein: CASSQLTKGLRYQETQYF.

This rearrangement joins TRBV6-5 to TRBJ2-1; D not certain. This CDR3 has 16 residues. Trimming pared 0 bases from V and 3 bases from J, leaving 12 bases between. Germline CDR1 MNHEY, CDR2 SVGAGI. The CDR3 spells CASSYSPPLDYNEQFF. In nucleotides, the CDR3 is TGTGCCAGCAGTTACTCTCCCCCCCTAGACTACAATGAGCAGTTCTTC.

This clone was detected once. This chain links TRBV6-1 with TRBJ1-2; no clear D gene. The CDR3 contains 12 residues. Trimming cost V 3 bases and J 11 bases, with 13 bases left between them. CDR1 and CDR2 from the germline V gene are MNHNS and SASEGT. CDR3 in amino acids: CASSDPPMLYTF. The CDR3 DNA sequence: TGTGCCAGCAGTGATCCACCAATGCTGTACACCTTC.

This clone has a single count. The chain joins TRBV7-8 to TRBJ1-1; TRBD1 might be the D (5 bases). The germline V and J ends were trimmed by 5 bases and 6 bases, with 13 bases remaining between them. The CDR3 totals 13 residues. Per germline, CDR1 SGHVS and CDR2 FQNEAQ. The CDR3 bases are TGTGCCAGCAGCCGACTGAGGGGTTCTGAAGCTTTCTTT. Protein: CASSRLRGSEAFF.

This rearrangement joins TRBV19 to TRBJ1-1; D remains unclear. The V gene's germline CDR1 is LNHDA and CDR2 SQIVND (reference sequence). This CDR3 has 13 amino acids. Trimming stripped 7 bases from V and 4 bases from J, with 13 bases between. CDR3 in amino acids: CASNPGRVTEAFF. The DNA of the CDR3 is TGTGCCAGTAACCCCGGGCGAGTCACTGAAGCTTTCTTT.

Details on this clone: Additional DNA sequences in this sample encode the identical CDR3. V and J are TRBV19 and TRBJ1-2; D unresolved. Germline V gene data show CDR1 as LNHDA and CDR2 as SQIVND (reference sequence). The length of the CDR3 is 13 residues. Trimming stripped 3 bases from V and 4 bases from J, with 9 bases between. In DNA, the CDR3 is TGTGCCAGTAGTATTGGCCCCGGCTATGGCTACACCTTC. Encoded protein: CASSIGPGYGYTF.

V gene TRBV27 combines with J gene TRBJ1-1; no clear D gene. CDR3 length: 14 amino acids. Germline V gene sequence: CDR1 MNHEY, CDR2 SMNVEV (reference sequence). Trimming stripped 6 bases from V and 4 bases from J, with 15 bases between. The CDR3 is CASRLQVGGTEAFF. The CDR3, as DNA: TGTGCCAGCAGGCTTCAGGTCGGAGGCACTGAAGCTTTCTTT.

The DNA of the CDR3 is TGTGCCAGCAGCTTGAGCTACTCTGGAAACACCATATATTTT. It codes for CASSLSYSGNTIYF. This chain uses TRBV5-8 with TRBJ1-3; D is uncertain. Trimming took off 1 base at V and 0 bases at J, with 5 bases between the two ends. From germline, CDR1 is SGHTS and CDR2 YDEGEE. This CDR3 has 14 residues.